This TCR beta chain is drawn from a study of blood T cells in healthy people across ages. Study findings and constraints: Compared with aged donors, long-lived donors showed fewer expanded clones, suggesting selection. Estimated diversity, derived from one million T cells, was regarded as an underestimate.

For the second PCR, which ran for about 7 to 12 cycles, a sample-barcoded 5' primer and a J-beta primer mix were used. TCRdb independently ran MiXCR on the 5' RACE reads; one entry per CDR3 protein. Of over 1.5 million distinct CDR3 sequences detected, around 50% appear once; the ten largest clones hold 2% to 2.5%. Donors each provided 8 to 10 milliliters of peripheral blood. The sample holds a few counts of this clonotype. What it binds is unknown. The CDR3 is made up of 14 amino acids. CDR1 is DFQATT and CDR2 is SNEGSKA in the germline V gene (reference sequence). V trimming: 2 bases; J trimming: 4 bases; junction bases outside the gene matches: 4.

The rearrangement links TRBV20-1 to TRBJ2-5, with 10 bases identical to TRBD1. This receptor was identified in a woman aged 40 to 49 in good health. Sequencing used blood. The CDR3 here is CSARPGTGVETQYF. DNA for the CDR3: TGCAGTGCTAGACCCGGGACAGGGGTAGAGACCCAGTACTTC.